This T cell receptor beta chain was sequenced during a study of patients and donors after allogeneic stem cell transplantation. This clonotype was seen a few times. Germline V lookup: CDR1 MNHEY, CDR2 SMNVEV (reference sequence). The germline V and J ends were trimmed by 5 bases and 7 bases, with 17 bases remaining between them. CDR3 length: 14 amino acids. TCRdb reprocessed the RT-PCR reads via MiXCR and lists one record per CDR3 protein. Of about a million distinct CDR3 sequences in the sample, approximately 18% are singletons; the top ten hold roughly 6%. The specimen sequenced was blood, either unsorted or a sorted T cell fraction (not recorded which). The clonotype comes from a human donor who was either an allogeneic HSCT recipient or a stem cell or donor lymphocyte infusion donor (not recorded which). It is not recorded whose cells these are; they may come from a transplant donor. This chain links TRBV27 with TRBJ1-1, with D maybe TRBD1 (6 bases). Here the CDR3 DNA reads TGTGCCAGCAGTCCTTGGGGGGGGGCCCGTGAAGCTTTCTTT. Amino acids: CASSPWGGAREAFF.